This T cell receptor beta chain was documented in a study of post-analysis software for immune sequencing data. Study in general: Some patients lacked subtype; others had relapsing-remitting, secondary progressive or progressive-relapsing disease. General study findings and limits: Roughly five TRBV segments, including TRBV5-6, TRBV5-1 and TRBV20-1, were more frequent in patients than controls. Controls' normalized Chao1 diversity significantly exceeded that of multiple sclerosis patients. The authors found that F measure strongly co-clustered same-batch samples.

The TCR beta cDNA libraries carried unique molecular identifiers. Once roughly 0.9 to 11 million T cells were used, hundreds of thousands of cDNA molecules resulted. TCRdb analysed the PCR reads with MiXCR anew, one entry per CDR3 protein. The profile shows some 690,000 distinct CDR3 sequences, more than 50% of them singletons. The CDR3 is 13 amino acids. V was trimmed by 3 bases and J by 0 bases, leaving 6 bases between them. Germline-derived CDR1 and CDR2 are DFQATT and SNEGSKA (reference sequence). Details on this clonotype: Its antigen is unidentified.

The specimen was blood. V usage is TRBV20-1 and J usage is TRBJ2-4; D uncertain. This clonotype was obtained from a girl aged 2-10 years with multiple sclerosis. DNA of the CDR3: TGCAGTGCTAGTGTGGGAGCCAAAAACATTCAGTACTTC. Protein: CSASVGAKNIQYF.